Listed below are T cell receptor beta chains from one sample, sequenced in a study of cytomegalovirus exposure and HLA in healthy donors. The protocol was immunoSEQ multiplex PCR, while the TCRdb copy is restricted to in-frame clones and leaves out a portion. The sample shows roughly 120,000 clones, 88% of them seen only once. Sequenced: PBMCs. These receptors all come from a woman aged 18-30 years in good health and CMV-seronegative. The CDR3 runs from the conserved cysteine through the conserved F or W. The D gene is left open where the match is weak. Not all rows give a size; the values are once, few, many and, for expanded clones, a class.

V gene: TRBV7-9; D gene: NA; CDR3 length: 14; clone size: NA; J gene: TRBJ1-2; CDR3 DNA: TGTGCCAGCAGCTTAGAGACAGCCTACTATGGCTACACCTTC; CDR3 protein: CASSLETAYYGYTF
V gene: TRBV4-3; D gene: TRBD1; CDR3 length: 17; clone size: NA; J gene: TRBJ2-2; CDR3 DNA: TGCGCCAGCAGCCAAGGGGGACAGAGATTTCGGACCGGGGAGCTGTTTTTT; CDR3 protein: CASSQGGQRFRTGELFF
V gene: TRBV6-1; D gene: NA; CDR3 length: 14; clone size: NA; J gene: TRBJ2-3; CDR3 DNA: TGTGCCAGCGGATTTAGCGGACCGACAGATACGCAGTATTTT; CDR3 protein: CASGFSGPTDTQYF
V gene: TRBV10-3; D gene: TRBD2; CDR3 length: 13; clone size: NA; J gene: TRBJ2-1; CDR3 DNA: TGTGCCATCCTGGCTAGCGGCTACAATGAGCAGTTCTTC; CDR3 protein: CAILASGYNEQFF
V gene: TRBV19; D gene: NA; CDR3 length: 13; clone size: NA; J gene: TRBJ1-5; CDR3 DNA: TGTGCCAGTAGTATAGGAGCCCGTCAGCCCCAGCATTTT; CDR3 protein: CASSIGARQPQHF
V gene: TRBV13; D gene: TRBD2; CDR3 length: 13; clone size: NA; J gene: TRBJ2-2; CDR3 DNA: TGTGCCAGCAGCGGCGGGGGGCCCGGGGAGCTGTTTTTT; CDR3 protein: CASSGGGPGELFF
V gene: TRBV6-5; D gene: NA; CDR3 length: 16; clone size: NA; J gene: TRBJ2-1; CDR3 DNA: TGTGCCAGCAGTTACATGGGGGCAGGGCTGAGCAATGAGCAGTTCTTC; CDR3 protein: CASSYMGAGLSNEQFF
V gene: TRBV6-5; D gene: TRBD1; CDR3 length: 15; clone size: NA; J gene: TRBJ2-7; CDR3 DNA: TGTGCCAGCAGGCGGAAGGGGACAGGGGGAGGTGAGCAGTACTTC; CDR3 protein: CASRRKGTGGGEQYF
V gene: TRBV30; D gene: NA; CDR3 length: 13; clone size: NA; J gene: TRBJ2-5; CDR3 DNA: TGTGCCTGGAATCTAGCAGCTTCCGAGACCCAGTACTTC; CDR3 protein: CAWNLAASETQYF
V gene: TRBV6-6; D gene: NA; CDR3 length: 11; clone size: NA; J gene: TRBJ1-2; CDR3 DNA: TGTGCCAGCAGTCGGGATTATGGCTACACCTTC; CDR3 protein: CASSRDYGYTF
V gene: TRBV6-5; D gene: TRBD1; CDR3 length: 16; clone size: NA; J gene: TRBJ2-5; CDR3 DNA: TGTGCCAGCAGTTACTCGTGGGGGACAGGGGCAGAGACCCAGTACTTC; CDR3 protein: CASSYSWGTGAETQYF
V gene: TRBV7-7; D gene: NA; CDR3 length: 13; clone size: NA; J gene: TRBJ2-3; CDR3 DNA: TGTGCCAGCAGCGCTAGCGGCACAGATACGCAGTATTTT; CDR3 protein: CASSASGTDTQYF
V gene: TRBV5-1; D gene: TRBD1; CDR3 length: 16; clone size: NA; J gene: TRBJ1-4; CDR3 DNA: TGCGCCAGCAGCTTGGGTTCAGTCGGGACAGGTGAAAAACTGTTTTTT; CDR3 protein: CASSLGSVGTGEKLFF
V gene: TRBV9; D gene: NA; CDR3 length: 14; clone size: NA; J gene: TRBJ2-5; CDR3 DNA: TGTGCCAGCAGCGTAGGACGGGACCAAGAGACCCAGTACTTC; CDR3 protein: CASSVGRDQETQYF
V gene: TRBV9; D gene: TRBD2; CDR3 length: 15; clone size: NA; J gene: TRBJ2-1; CDR3 DNA: TGTGCCAGCAGCGAGGGGACTAGCGAATACAATGAGCAGTTCTTC; CDR3 protein: CASSEGTSEYNEQFF
V gene: TRBV7-2; D gene: NA; CDR3 length: 15; clone size: NA; J gene: TRBJ2-1; CDR3 DNA: TGTGCCAGCAGCTTAATAGGGGGGGGCTACAATGAGCAGTTCTTC; CDR3 protein: CASSLIGGGYNEQFF
V gene: TRBV2; D gene: TRBD2; CDR3 length: 12; clone size: NA; J gene: TRBJ2-7; CDR3 DNA: TGTGCCAGCTGCGGGAGGGCCTACGAGCAGTACTTC; CDR3 protein: CASCGRAYEQYF
V gene: TRBV2; D gene: TRBD1; CDR3 length: 16; clone size: NA; J gene: TRBJ2-3; CDR3 DNA: TGTGCCAGCACCCCCCCGTGGACAGGGGGCACAGATACGCAGTATTTT; CDR3 protein: CASTPPWTGGTDTQYF
V gene: TRBV7-3; D gene: NA; CDR3 length: 13; clone size: NA; J gene: TRBJ2-3; CDR3 DNA: TGTGCCAGCAGCCCCCAGGGTGCAGATACGCAGTATTTT; CDR3 protein: CASSPQGADTQYF
V gene: TRBV27; D gene: NA; CDR3 length: 16; clone size: NA; J gene: TRBJ2-2; CDR3 DNA: TGTGCCAGCAGCCCCCGGGGTAGCCAGAACACCGGGGAGCTGTTTTTT; CDR3 protein: CASSPRGSQNTGELFF
V gene: TRBV18; D gene: NA; CDR3 length: 13; clone size: NA; J gene: TRBJ2-1; CDR3 DNA: TGTGCCAGCTCACCACCCGGGATAGAGGAGCAGTTCTTC; CDR3 protein: CASSPPGIEEQFF
V gene: TRBV7-9; D gene: NA; CDR3 length: 12; clone size: NA; J gene: TRBJ2-5; CDR3 DNA: TGTGCCAGCAGCCTTGAGTCAGAGACCCAGTACTTC; CDR3 protein: CASSLESETQYF
V gene: TRBV5-1; D gene: NA; CDR3 length: 12; clone size: once; J gene: TRBJ2-1; CDR3 DNA: TGCGCCAGCAGCTTGACGACTGATGGGCAGTTCTTC; CDR3 protein: CASSLTTDGQFF
V gene: TRBV4-1; D gene: TRBD1; CDR3 length: 14; clone size: NA; J gene: TRBJ2-3; CDR3 DNA: TGCGCCAGCGGCCGACAGGGGGCAACAGATACGCAGTATTTT; CDR3 protein: CASGRQGATDTQYF
V gene: TRBV29-1; D gene: TRBD2; CDR3 length: 11; clone size: NA; J gene: TRBJ2-7; CDR3 DNA: TGCAGCGTTGGGGGGGGTTACGAGCAGTACTTC; CDR3 protein: CSVGGGYEQYF
V gene: TRBV29-1; D gene: NA; CDR3 length: 12; clone size: few; J gene: TRBJ1-2; CDR3 DNA: TGCAGCGTTGGCCAGACTAACTATGGCTACACCTTC; CDR3 protein: CSVGQTNYGYTF
V gene: TRBV2; D gene: TRBD1; CDR3 length: 14; clone size: NA; J gene: TRBJ2-7; CDR3 DNA: TGTGCCAGCAGGGGACAGCTCTCCGTCGCGAAGCAGTACTTC; CDR3 protein: CASRGQLSVAKQYF
V gene: TRBV6-1; D gene: TRBD1; CDR3 length: 15; clone size: NA; J gene: TRBJ1-1; CDR3 DNA: TGTGCCAGCAGTGGGGGACGACAGGGGAACACTGAAGCTTTCTTT; CDR3 protein: CASSGGRQGNTEAFF
V gene: TRBV11-2; D gene: NA; CDR3 length: 16; clone size: NA; J gene: TRBJ2-5; CDR3 DNA: TGTGCCAGCAGCTCTGTCCGGATCGGGTACCAAGAGACCCAGTACTTC; CDR3 protein: CASSSVRIGYQETQYF
V gene: TRBV9; D gene: TRBD1; CDR3 length: 14; clone size: NA; J gene: TRBJ2-7; CDR3 DNA: TGTGCCAGCAGCGTAGCTACAGGGGCCAACGAGCAGTACTTC; CDR3 protein: CASSVATGANEQYF
V gene: TRBV14; D gene: TRBD2; CDR3 length: 16; clone size: NA; J gene: TRBJ2-1; CDR3 DNA: TGTGCCAGCAGCCAAGATCCCCGGACTAGCGGGAATGAGCAGTTCTTC; CDR3 protein: CASSQDPRTSGNEQFF
V gene: TRBV6-1; D gene: NA; CDR3 length: 13; clone size: NA; J gene: TRBJ1-5; CDR3 DNA: TGTGCCAGCAGTCTAGGCAGGGCACAGCCCCAGCATTTT; CDR3 protein: CASSLGRAQPQHF
V gene: TRBV10-3; D gene: NA; CDR3 length: 12; clone size: NA; J gene: TRBJ2-1; CDR3 DNA: TGTGCCATCAGCGTAAATCAGAATGAGCAGTTCTTC; CDR3 protein: CAISVNQNEQFF
V gene: TRBV9; D gene: TRBD1; CDR3 length: 16; clone size: once; J gene: TRBJ1-3; CDR3 DNA: TGTGCCAGCAGCGTAGATACAGGGGGAATAGGAAACACCATATATTTT; CDR3 protein: CASSVDTGGIGNTIYF
V gene: TRBV6-4; D gene: TRBD2; CDR3 length: 15; clone size: NA; J gene: TRBJ2-1; CDR3 DNA: TGTGCCAGCAGTGACACTAGCGGGTCCTACAATGAGCAGTTCTTC; CDR3 protein: CASSDTSGSYNEQFF
V gene: TRBV5-1; D gene: TRBD2; CDR3 length: 15; clone size: once; J gene: TRBJ2-1; CDR3 DNA: TGCGCCAGCAGCTTGGGAGCGGGGGGGCCAAATGAGCAGTTCTTC; CDR3 protein: CASSLGAGGPNEQFF
V gene: TRBV5-1; D gene: NA; CDR3 length: 14; clone size: once; J gene: TRBJ2-2; CDR3 DNA: TGCGCCAGCAGCTTACAGGGGAACACCGGGGAGCTGTTTTTT; CDR3 protein: CASSLQGNTGELFF
V gene: TRBV9; D gene: NA; CDR3 length: 15; clone size: NA; J gene: TRBJ2-7; CDR3 DNA: TGTGCCAGCAGCGCCGACGACAGACTTTCCTACGAGCAGTACTTC; CDR3 protein: CASSADDRLSYEQYF
V gene: TRBV28; D gene: TRBD2; CDR3 length: 17; clone size: NA; J gene: TRBJ2-1; CDR3 DNA: TGTGCCAGCAGTTTTTTTGGGACTAGCGGGAGGGCCACTGAGCAGTTCTTC; CDR3 protein: CASSFFGTSGRATEQFF
V gene: TRBV5-4; D gene: NA; CDR3 length: 12; clone size: NA; J gene: TRBJ2-3; CDR3 DNA: TGTGCCAGCAGCTTGTCTCGGGATACGCAGTATTTT; CDR3 protein: CASSLSRDTQYF
V gene: TRBV5-1; D gene: NA; CDR3 length: 14; clone size: NA; J gene: TRBJ2-2; CDR3 DNA: TGCGCCAGCAGCATCCAGACGAACACCGGGGAGCTGTTTTTT; CDR3 protein: CASSIQTNTGELFF
V gene: TRBV4-3; D gene: NA; CDR3 length: 14; clone size: NA; J gene: TRBJ2-5; CDR3 DNA: TGCGCCAGCAGCCAAGTTCTAGGACAAGAGACCCAGTACTTC; CDR3 protein: CASSQVLGQETQYF
V gene: TRBV28; D gene: NA; CDR3 length: 13; clone size: NA; J gene: TRBJ1-5; CDR3 DNA: TGTGCCAGCAGTTTACCGGGCAATCAGCCCCAGCATTTT; CDR3 protein: CASSLPGNQPQHF
V gene: TRBV5-1; D gene: TRBD2; CDR3 length: 14; clone size: NA; J gene: TRBJ2-7; CDR3 DNA: TGCGCCAAGACAACCGGGACTACTGACTACGAGCAGTACTTC; CDR3 protein: CAKTTGTTDYEQYF
V gene: TRBV7-9; D gene: TRBD2; CDR3 length: 14; clone size: NA; J gene: TRBJ2-7; CDR3 DNA: TGTGCCAGCGCCGAGCTAGCGGATTCCTACGAGCAGTACTTC; CDR3 protein: CASAELADSYEQYF
V gene: TRBV5-6; D gene: TRBD1; CDR3 length: 16; clone size: NA; J gene: TRBJ1-4; CDR3 DNA: TGTGCCAGCAGCTTTTTCGGCAGGGGGTTAGATGAAAAACTGTTTTTT; CDR3 protein: CASSFFGRGLDEKLFF
V gene: TRBV30; D gene: TRBD1; CDR3 length: 15; clone size: NA; J gene: TRBJ1-4; CDR3 DNA: TGTGCCTGGAGTGCCAAGGGACAGTCCAATGAAAAACTGTTTTTT; CDR3 protein: CAWSAKGQSNEKLFF